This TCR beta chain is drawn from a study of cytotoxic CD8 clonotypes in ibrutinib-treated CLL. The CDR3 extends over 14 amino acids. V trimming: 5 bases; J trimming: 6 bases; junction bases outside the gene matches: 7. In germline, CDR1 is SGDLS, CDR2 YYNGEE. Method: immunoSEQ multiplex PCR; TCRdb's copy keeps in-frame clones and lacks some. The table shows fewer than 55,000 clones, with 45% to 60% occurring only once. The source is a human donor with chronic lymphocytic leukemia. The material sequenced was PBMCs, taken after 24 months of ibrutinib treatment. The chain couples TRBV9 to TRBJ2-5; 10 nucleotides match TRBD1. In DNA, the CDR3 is TGTGCCAGCAGTTCGGGACAGGGGTCGAAGACCCAGTACTTC. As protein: CASSSGQGSKTQYF.